This is a list of T cell receptor beta chains from one sample in a study of CD8 T cells in ankylosing spondylitis. TCRdb called the 5' RACE reads again in MiXCR, with one record for every CDR3 protein. This table holds hundreds of thousands of distinct CDR3 sequences, about 10% found once. The material sequenced was blood, either unsorted or a sorted T cell fraction (not recorded which). The receptors originated from a male donor with ankylosing spondylitis. CDR3s include the opening cysteine and the closing phenylalanine or tryptophan. Fields, in order: D gene, J gene, V gene, clone size, CDR3 protein, CDR3 DNA. The D gene is left open where the match is weak. Clone size is shown for a subset of rows, as once, few, many or a class of expanded clone.

D: TRBD1; J: TRBJ1-1; V: TRBV12-3/TRBV12-4; size: few; CDR3: CASSSKNPGTDTEAFF; DNA: TGTGCCAGCAGTTCAAAGAATCCGGGGACAGACACTGAAGCTTTCTTT
D: .; J: TRBJ1-1; V: TRBV4-3; size: few; CDR3: CASSQDLKGSNTEAFF; DNA: TGCGCCAGCAGCCAAGATTTAAAGGGATCGAACACTGAAGCTTTCTTT
D: TRBD1; J: TRBJ2-7; V: TRBV11-2; size: few; CDR3: CASSAGTGGWYEQYF; DNA: TGTGCCAGCAGCGCAGGGACAGGGGGCTGGTACGAGCAGTACTTC
D: TRBD1; J: TRBJ2-3; V: TRBV7-8; size: few; CDR3: CASSLSGTGVTTDTQYF; DNA: TGTGCCAGCAGCTTATCCGGGACAGGGGTAACAACGGATACGCAGTATTTT
D: .; J: TRBJ2-1; V: TRBV6-5; size: .; CDR3: CASSYSPGSSYNEQFF; DNA: TGTGCCAGCAGTTACTCGCCGGGATCATCCTACAATGAGCAGTTCTTC
D: TRBD1; J: TRBJ2-7; V: TRBV6-1; size: .; CDR3: CASSVSGQGNEQYF; DNA: TGTGCCAGCAGTGTTTCGGGACAGGGGAACGAGCAGTACTTC
D: .; J: TRBJ2-1; V: TRBV7-2; size: few; CDR3: CASSLMGDEQFF; DNA: TGTGCCAGCAGCTTAATGGGGGATGAGCAGTTCTTC
D: TRBD1; J: TRBJ1-2; V: TRBV6-2/TRBV6-3; size: .; CDR3: CASSYTTGPYGYTF; DNA: TGTGCCAGCAGTTACACGACAGGGCCCTATGGCTACACCTTC
D: .; J: TRBJ1-5; V: TRBV5-1; size: few; CDR3: CASSPTGNSNQPQHF; DNA: TGCGCCAGCAGCCCCACGGGGAATAGCAATCAGCCCCAGCATTTT
D: .; J: TRBJ2-5; V: TRBV27; size: few; CDR3: CASSFLSGAPEETQYF; DNA: TGTGCCAGCAGTTTTCTCTCCGGGGCCCCCGAAGAGACCCAGTACTTC
D: .; J: TRBJ1-2; V: TRBV29-1; size: many; CDR3: CSVEGPVPNSNYGYTF; DNA: TGCAGCGTTGAAGGTCCAGTCCCAAATTCTAACTATGGCTACACCTTC
D: TRBD1; J: TRBJ2-7; V: TRBV10-3; size: many; CDR3: CAIGVGTEDEQYF; DNA: TGTGCCATCGGGGTCGGGACAGAAGACGAGCAGTACTTC
D: .; J: TRBJ2-7; V: TRBV5-6; size: many; CDR3: CASSFGWGAEQYF; DNA: TGTGCCAGCAGCTTTGGCTGGGGGGCCGAGCAGTACTTC
D: TRBD1; J: TRBJ1-5; V: TRBV28; size: few; CDR3: CASSPRGDRGIQPQHF; DNA: TGTGCCAGCAGTCCCCGCGGGGACAGGGGGATTCAGCCCCAGCATTTT
D: .; J: TRBJ2-7; V: TRBV4-1; size: .; CDR3: CASSQGRRQYF; DNA: TGCGCCAGCAGCCAAGGACGGCGACAGTACTTC
D: .; J: TRBJ1-3; V: TRBV12-3/TRBV12-4; size: few; CDR3: CASSLSSEGNTIYF; DNA: TGTGCCAGCAGTTTGTCAAGTGAGGGAAACACCATATATTTT
D: .; J: TRBJ1-1; V: TRBV7-3; size: .; CDR3: CASSQGGGGEAFF; DNA: TGTGCCAGCAGCCAAGGGGGTGGGGGCGAAGCTTTCTTT
D: .; J: TRBJ2-2; V: TRBV29-1; size: few; CDR3: CSVDEEGGELFF; DNA: TGCAGCGTTGACGAGGAAGGCGGGGAGCTGTTTTTT
D: TRBD2; J: TRBJ2-2; V: TRBV5-4; size: .; CDR3: CASSSTSGRQTGELFF; DNA: TGTGCCAGCAGCTCGACTAGCGGGAGACAGACCGGGGAGCTGTTTTTT
D: .; J: TRBJ1-1; V: TRBV20-1; size: few; CDR3: CSDSGGTEAFF; DNA: TGCAGTGACTCGGGGGGGACTGAAGCTTTCTTT
D: .; J: TRBJ2-5; V: TRBV5-1; size: .; CDR3: CASSLQEAETQYF; DNA: TGCGCCAGCAGCTTACAGGAAGCGGAGACCCAGTACTTC
D: .; J: TRBJ1-2; V: TRBV6-1; size: .; CDR3: CASNRLTEYYGYTF; DNA: TGTGCCAGCAACCGCTTAACGGAGTACTATGGCTACACCTTC
D: TRBD2; J: TRBJ2-7; V: TRBV20-1; size: many; CDR3: CSAFSLAGMNEQYF; DNA: TGCAGTGCTTTTTCACTAGCGGGAATGAACGAGCAGTACTTC
D: .; J: TRBJ2-2; V: TRBV12-3/TRBV12-4; size: few; CDR3: CASSFGMVWFPPGSRTNTGELFF; DNA: TGTGCCAGCAGTTTTGGGATGGTTTGGTTTCCCCCAGGTTCGAGAACGAACACCGGGGAGCTGTTTTTT
D: .; J: TRBJ2-7; V: TRBV10-3; size: many; CDR3: CAIRDPGKGGSYEQYF; DNA: TGTGCCATCAGGGACCCTGGGAAGGGGGGGAGCTACGAGCAGTACTTC
D: .; J: TRBJ2-7; V: TRBV10-3; size: few; CDR3: CAINGRGVGYEQYF; DNA: TGTGCCATCAATGGGCGGGGAGTTGGGTACGAGCAGTACTTC
D: .; J: TRBJ1-6; V: TRBV15; size: few; CDR3: CATSRDSPLHF; DNA: TGTGCCACCAGCAGAGATTCACCCCTCCACTTT
D: .; J: TRBJ1-4; V: TRBV6-1; size: .; CDR3: CASCRATNEKLFF; DNA: TGTGCCAGCTGTCGAGCAACTAATGAAAAACTGTTTTTT
D: .; J: TRBJ1-2; V: TRBV24-1; size: few; CDR3: CATSDPSGTADDYGYTF; DNA: TGTGCCACCAGTGATCCCTCCGGGACGGCGGACGACTATGGCTACACCTTC
D: .; J: TRBJ1-4; V: TRBV5-1; size: many; CDR3: CASSFGGGVNEKLFF; DNA: TGCGCCAGCAGCTTCGGGGGAGGTGTGAATGAAAAACTGTTTTTT
D: .; J: TRBJ2-3; V: TRBV6-1; size: few; CDR3: CASSEFFTDTQYF; DNA: TGTGCCAGCAGTGAATTTTTCACAGATACGCAGTATTTT
D: .; J: TRBJ1-1; V: TRBV20-1; size: few; CDR3: CSARHTGNTEAFF; DNA: TGCAGTGCTAGACATACAGGGAACACTGAAGCTTTCTTT
D: .; J: TRBJ2-5; V: TRBV6-1; size: .; CDR3: CASSATGLGFQETQYF; DNA: TGTGCCAGCAGTGCTACAGGGCTGGGCTTCCAAGAGACCCAGTACTTC
D: .; J: TRBJ2-7; V: TRBV5-1; size: few; CDR3: CASSLSPGEGEQYF; DNA: TGCGCCAGCAGCTTGTCTCCCGGCGAGGGGGAGCAGTACTTC
D: TRBD2; J: TRBJ2-1; V: TRBV27; size: few; CDR3: CASSLFSGGSSYNEQFF; DNA: TGTGCCAGCAGTTTATTCAGCGGGGGAAGCTCCTACAATGAGCAGTTCTTC
D: .; J: TRBJ2-1; V: TRBV6-2/TRBV6-3; size: .; CDR3: CASSVMGIIRVNEQFF; DNA: TGTGCCAGCAGTGTAATGGGAATCATTAGAGTCAATGAGCAGTTCTTC
D: .; J: TRBJ1-6; V: TRBV20-1; size: few; CDR3: CSARGIAGALHF; DNA: TGCAGTGCTAGAGGAATAGCCGGGGCCCTCCACTTT
D: .; J: TRBJ2-7; V: TRBV18; size: many; CDR3: CASSPQGRSSYEQYF; DNA: TGTGCCAGCTCACCACAAGGGCGTAGCTCCTACGAGCAGTACTTC
D: .; J: TRBJ2-6; V: TRBV25-1; size: .; CDR3: CASSEWYSGANVLTF; DNA: TGTGCCAGCAGTGAATGGTACTCTGGGGCCAACGTCCTGACTTTC
D: TRBD1; J: TRBJ2-7; V: TRBV7-8; size: few; CDR3: CASSYRDRGAEQYF; DNA: TGTGCCAGCAGCTACCGGGACAGGGGAGCCGAGCAGTACTTC
D: .; J: TRBJ2-3; V: TRBV20-1; size: .; CDR3: CSALRDGSGADTQYF; DNA: TGCAGTGCCCTGAGAGACGGGAGTGGGGCAGATACGCAGTATTTT
D: TRBD2; J: TRBJ2-1; V: TRBV6-2/TRBV6-3; size: .; CDR3: CASSDASGGNYNEQFF; DNA: TGTGCCAGCAGTGACGCTAGCGGGGGGAACTACAATGAGCAGTTCTTC